The rows below give T cell receptor beta chains drawn from one sample of a study of Tregs in tolerant kidney transplant recipients. The protocol was immunoSEQ multiplex PCR, while the TCRdb copy is restricted to in-frame clones and leaves out a portion. Of approximately 93,000 clones detected, roughly 93% appear once; the ten largest clones hold 0.46%. Sequences were derived from CD4+ T cells from blood, sampled before the transplant. The source of these receptors is a human donor who received a combined kidney and bone marrow transplant. Each CDR3 is given with its conserved first and last residue. D genes are given only for firm matches. Clone size is stated in some rows and not others, as once, few, many or a class when expanded.

>TRBV19|NA|TRBJ2-3|once
TGTGCCAGTAGTTTCCTAGGTTGGACTAGCACAGATACGCAGTATTTT
CASSFLGWTSTDTQYF
>TRBV4-2|NA|TRBJ2-5|NA
TGTGCCAGCAGCCAAACCAAGCCTAGGGAGACCCAGTACTTC
CASSQTKPRETQYF
>TRBV7-2|NA|TRBJ2-5|NA
TGTGCCAGCAGCTTAGATCCCAGCCAAGAGACCCAGTACTTC
CASSLDPSQETQYF
>TRBV9|TRBD2|TRBJ2-7|NA
TGTGCCAGCAGCGGACGACTAGCGGAGTGGGATAGTGAGCAGTACTTC
CASSGRLAEWDSEQYF
>TRBV11-3|TRBD1|TRBJ1-2|NA
TGTGCCAGCAGCTTGGACGGGACGACAGGGCATCGCTACACCTTC
CASSLDGTTGHRYTF
>TRBV5-5|NA|TRBJ1-4|NA
TGTGCCAGCAGCTTAGCAGGGAGGGGAAAACTGTTTTTT
CASSLAGRGKLFF
>TRBV4-1|TRBD1|TRBJ2-5|NA
TGCGCCAGCAGCCAAGGGGGCATCAGACAGGGCCAAGAGACCCAGTACTTC
CASSQGGIRQGQETQYF
>TRBV4-1|NA|TRBJ2-5|NA
TGCGCCAGCAGCCCTGGTGAGAGCGAAGAGACCCAGTACTTC
CASSPGESEETQYF
>TRBV6-1|NA|TRBJ1-5|NA
TGTGCCAGCAGTGAAGGGATACAGGGTATACAGCCCCAGCATTTT
CASSEGIQGIQPQHF
>TRBV14|NA|TRBJ2-6|NA
TGTGCCAGCAGCCACTCCGTGAGGTCAGGGGCCAACGTCCTGACTTTC
CASSHSVRSGANVLTF
>TRBV6-5|NA|TRBJ1-4|NA
TGTGCCAGCAGTTACTCAGGGAGTCTTAATGAAAAACTGTTTTTT
CASSYSGSLNEKLFF
>TRBV7-3|TRBD2|TRBJ2-1|NA
TGTGCCAGCAGCTTAATTGGACTAGCGGGGAATGAGCAGTTCTTC
CASSLIGLAGNEQFF
>TRBV19|NA|TRBJ2-2|few
TGTGCCAGTAGTCGGGGACAAAGGGGCGGGGAGCTGTTTTTT
CASSRGQRGGELFF
>TRBV23-1|TRBD1|TRBJ1-1|NA
TGCGCCAGCAGTCAAATAGACAGGGAGAGTGAAGCTTTCTTT
CASSQIDRESEAFF
>TRBV11-3|TRBD1|TRBJ2-1|NA
TGTGCCAGCAGCTTAGGATCTGGGACAGTAGCCAATGAGCAGTTCTTC
CASSLGSGTVANEQFF
>TRBV11-3|NA|TRBJ2-3|NA
TGTGCCAGCAGCTCCCTGCGGAGCAGCACAGATACGCAGTATTTT
CASSSLRSSTDTQYF
>TRBV11-3|TRBD2|TRBJ2-1|NA
TGTGCCAGCAGCTCCACTAGCGGGAGGGCCGGGTGGTACAATGAGCAGTTCTTC
CASSSTSGRAGWYNEQFF
>TRBV7-3|TRBD1|TRBJ1-1|NA
TGTGCCAGCAGCTTAAACAGGGGCACTGAAGCTTTCTTT
CASSLNRGTEAFF
>TRBV11-1|TRBD2|TRBJ2-1|NA
TGTGCCAGCAGCTATAGAGGGACTAGCGGGGTCGATGAGCAGTTCTTC
CASSYRGTSGVDEQFF
>TRBV27|TRBD2|TRBJ2-7|NA
TGTGCCAGCAGTTTACGGTCTAGCGGCCTTTACGAGCAGTACTTC
CASSLRSSGLYEQYF
>TRBV18|NA|TRBJ1-2|NA
TGTGCCAGCTCACCGCGGCAGGGGCGTTTAATTGAGGGCTACACCTTC
CASSPRQGRLIEGYTF
>TRBV6-1|NA|TRBJ2-5|NA
TGTGCCAGCTCGAGTCCAGGCCTCCAAGAGACCCAGTACTTC
CASSSPGLQETQYF
>TRBV11-3|NA|TRBJ2-5|once
TGTGCCAGCACCCCCCGGTACCGTTACTTACAAGAGACCCAGTACTTC
CASTPRYRYLQETQYF
>TRBV7-2|TRBD1|TRBJ2-7|NA
TGTGCCAGCAGCCCTGAGACAGGGGGCGCAGCTCGGGTCGACGAGCAGTACTTC
CASSPETGGAARVDEQYF
>TRBV27|TRBD1|TRBJ1-1|once
TGTGCCAGCAGCTTTCACGGACAGGGGGCGGACACTGAAGCTTTCTTT
CASSFHGQGADTEAFF
>TRBV19|NA|TRBJ2-7|once
TGTGCCAGTAGTATTTGGTCTAGCGAAACCTACGAGCAGTACTTC
CASSIWSSETYEQYF
>TRBV18|NA|TRBJ2-7|NA
TGTGCCAGCTCGCCAGGAAGGGGTGAGGACGAGCAGTACTTC
CASSPGRGEDEQYF
>TRBV5-8|NA|TRBJ2-2|NA
TGTGCCAGCAGCTTAGAGGGAGGCACCGGGGAGCTGTTTTTT
CASSLEGGTGELFF
>TRBV9|TRBD2|TRBJ2-3|NA
TGTGCCAGCAGCGCTAAGACTAGCCTGTCCACAGATACGCAGTATTTT
CASSAKTSLSTDTQYF
>TRBV11-3|NA|TRBJ1-1|once
TGTGCCAGCAGCTTCCAGGCTGAAGCTTTCTTT
CASSFQAEAFF
>TRBV6-1|TRBD2|TRBJ2-3|NA
TGTGCCAGCACGGGACTAGCCAGCACAGATACGCAGTATTTT
CASTGLASTDTQYF
>TRBV29-1|NA|TRBJ1-4|NA
TGCAGCGTTGAAGATGGTCCGAGTAATGAAAAACTGTTTTTT
CSVEDGPSNEKLFF
>TRBV4-1|TRBD1|TRBJ2-7|NA
TGCGCCAGCAGCCAATGGGACAGGGGGCTGTACGAGCAGTACTTC
CASSQWDRGLYEQYF
>TRBV5-1|TRBD1|TRBJ2-7|NA
TGCGCCAGCAGCTTGGGGACAGGGAGCGTTAGGAGGCCTCTCTACGAGCAGTACTTC
CASSLGTGSVRRPLYEQYF
>TRBV19|NA|TRBJ2-2|NA
TGTGCCAGTAGTATACAGGTTAACACCGGGGAGCTGTTTTTT
CASSIQVNTGELFF
>TRBV7-2|TRBD1|TRBJ1-2|once
TGTGCCAGCAGCCTACAGGGGACTAACTATGGCTACACCTTC
CASSLQGTNYGYTF
>TRBV7-3|NA|TRBJ2-2|NA
TGTGCCAGCAGCTGGGGCCCTTCGAGGACCGGGGAGCTGTTTTTT
CASSWGPSRTGELFF
>TRBV10-3|NA|TRBJ2-7|NA
TGTGCCACACAGGGCGGAGGCTCCTACGAGCAGTACTTC
CATQGGGSYEQYF
>TRBV6-5|TRBD1|TRBJ2-7|NA
TGTGCCAGCAGGAGGACAGGAGTTTCCTACGAGCAGTACTTC
CASRRTGVSYEQYF
>TRBV19|TRBD1|TRBJ2-5|NA
TGTGCCAGTAAAACCGGCAGGGGGCTGGTAGAGACCCAGTACTTC
CASKTGRGLVETQYF